The source of this T cell receptor beta chain is a study of identical twins. Study results and limitations: Insertion counts were lower in abundant cord blood beta clonotypes, a trend that memory repertoires did not show. For monozygotic twins, models underestimated out-of-frame TCR alpha sharing.

The length of the CDR3 is 15 residues. V was clipped by 2 bases and J by 3 bases; unmatched bases: 6. Germline CDR1 MNHEY, CDR2 SMNVEV (reference sequence). Comment on this clonotype: What it recognizes is unknown.

Template switching, a step in the protocol, added a universal primer site, and cDNA carried unique molecular identifiers. TCRdb itself ran the 5' RACE reads through MiXCR, one entry per CDR3 protein. The data contain nearly 200,000 distinct CDR3 sequences, approximately 15% of them singletons. The same specimen was also included in a second study, on T cells expressing NK-cell markers. That paper notes: There were seven HCMV-seropositive donors and one seronegative donor among the eight sequenced.

The sequencing sample was made of CD8+ T cells sorted from blood. The rearrangement joins TRBV27 to TRBJ2-7, with 8 bases that match TRBD1. This sequence originates from a woman younger than 30 in good health. The CDR3 protein is CASSLTGGPGYEQYF. Here the CDR3 DNA reads TGTGCCAGCAGTTTAACAGGGGGTCCGGGCTACGAGCAGTACTTC.